This record looks at one T cell receptor beta chain sequence and its context. Assay: immunoSEQ multiplex PCR; the TCRdb copy retains only in-frame clones and omits some. The sample carries 90,000 to 100,000 clones, 85% to 90% recorded once. The sample belongs to a study of OX40 agonist ivuxolimab in advanced cancers. About the study: It was ivuxolimab, an agonistic anti-OX40 (CD134) antibody, that patients were treated with. The diagnoses of dose-escalation patients were hepatocellular carcinoma, melanoma, renal cell or head and neck cancer. Partial responses were observed in three patients, of whom one had hepatocellular carcinoma and two had cutaneous melanoma.

The sequencing used CD4+ or CD8+ T cells sorted from blood, collected in a trial of the OX40 agonist ivuxolimab. The sequence was obtained from an adult with an advanced solid tumor such as melanoma, head and neck, liver or kidney cancer.

The CDR3 DNA reads TGTGCCAGTAGCCACCTTTTGGGGGGAGGAACCGGGGAGCTGTTTTTT. Translating it yields CASSHLLGGGTGELFF. This sequence joins TRBV19 and TRBJ2-2, with D maybe TRBD2 (6 bases). CDR3 length: 16 residues. Germline V gene lookup returns CDR1 LNHDA and CDR2 SQIVND (reference sequence). V was pared by 6 bases and J by 5 bases, with 19 bases between.